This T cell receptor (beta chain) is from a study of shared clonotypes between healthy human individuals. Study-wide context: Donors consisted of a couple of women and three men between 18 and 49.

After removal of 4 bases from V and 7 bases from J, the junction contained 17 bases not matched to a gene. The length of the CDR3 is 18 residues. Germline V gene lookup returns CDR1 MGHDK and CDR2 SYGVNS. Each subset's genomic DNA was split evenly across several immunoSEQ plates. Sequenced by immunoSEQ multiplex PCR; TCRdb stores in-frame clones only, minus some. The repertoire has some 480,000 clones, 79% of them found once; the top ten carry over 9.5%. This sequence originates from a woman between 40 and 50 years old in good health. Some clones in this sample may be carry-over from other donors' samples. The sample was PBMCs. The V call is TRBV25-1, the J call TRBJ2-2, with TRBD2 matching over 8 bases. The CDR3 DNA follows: TGTGCCAGCAGTGTCGACCCAGGGCGGACGGGAGGGGTCGGGGAGCTGTTTTTT. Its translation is CASSVDPGRTGGVGELFF. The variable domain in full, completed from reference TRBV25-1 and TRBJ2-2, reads EADIYQTPRYLVIGTGKKITLECSQTMGHDKMYWYQQDPGMELHLIHYSYGVNSTEKGDLSSESTVSRIRTEHFPLTLESARPSHTSQYLCASSVDPGRTGGVGELFFGEGSRLTVL.